This T cell receptor (beta chain) originates from a study of T cells in Graves' hyperthyroidism and ophthalmopathy. This CDR3 has 12 residues. Germline V gene lookup returns CDR1 DFQATT and CDR2 SNEGSKA (reference sequence). Trimming took 7 bases from V and 0 from J, leaving 9 bases between them. Amplified TCR beta CDR3 regions derived from RNA transcripts. HTBI primers were employed in a first-round RT-PCR of the TCR CDR3. MiXCR, run by TCRdb on the multiplex PCR reads, gives a single entry per CDR3 protein. In the table there are around 600,000 distinct CDR3 sequences, nearly 45% of which are singletons.

The V gene is TRBV20-1, the J gene TRBJ1-2; the D is unclear. The sequence was obtained from an adult man with Graves' disease, either hyperthyroidism or ophthalmopathy (not recorded which). Sequencing was carried out using peripheral blood or thyroid tissue (not recorded which). The CDR3 DNA reads as TGCAGTGTCAGACACGCTAACTATGGCTACACCTTC. Its protein product is CSVRHANYGYTF.